These T cell receptor beta chains were read from a single sample in a study of cytomegalovirus exposure and HLA in healthy donors. Libraries were prepared by immunoSEQ multiplex PCR; TCRdb keeps only in-frame clonotypes and omits some of them. The sample holds 220,000 or so clones, around four fifths seen once. The sample consisted of PBMCs. The receptors come from a woman in her 30s in good health and CMV-seropositive. Each CDR3 is given with its conserved first and last residue. Fields, in order: D gene, V gene, J gene, clone size, CDR3 protein, CDR3 DNA. D genes are given only for firm matches. Where a row states a size, it is once, few, many or the class of an expanded clone; other rows omit it.

>TRBD1|TRBV7-2|TRBJ1-5|.
CASSSGTGGRSNQPQHF
TGTGCCAGCAGCTCCGGGACAGGGGGCAGAAGCAATCAGCCCCAGCATTTT
>TRBD1|TRBV29-1|TRBJ1-1|.
CSTDRDTEAFF
TGCAGCACGGACAGGGACACTGAAGCTTTCTTT
>.|TRBV7-2|TRBJ1-2|.
CASSLMPRGSYGYTF
TGTGCCAGCAGCTTAATGCCTAGGGGATCCTATGGCTACACCTTC
>.|TRBV5-4|TRBJ1-2|.
CASSLYEGHGYTF
TGTGCCAGCAGCTTGTATGAGGGACATGGCTACACCTTC
>TRBD1|TRBV10-1|TRBJ2-3|.
CASSDGQGADTQYF
TGCGCCAGCAGTGATGGACAGGGGGCAGATACGCAGTATTTT
>TRBD2|TRBV6-5|TRBJ2-7|once
CASSYSASGSYEQYF
TGTGCCAGCAGTTACTCGGCTAGCGGTTCCTACGAGCAGTACTTC
>TRBD2|TRBV7-2|TRBJ2-7|.
CASSLGTSGPPYEQYF
TGTGCCAGCAGCCTAGGGACTAGCGGGCCCCCCTACGAGCAGTACTTC
>TRBD2|TRBV4-1|TRBJ2-1|.
CASSRGRAWAYNEQFF
TGCGCCAGCAGCCGGGGGAGGGCTTGGGCCTACAATGAGCAGTTCTTC
>.|TRBV4-1|TRBJ2-5|.
CASSQGGTGPQYF
TGCGCCAGCAGCCAAGGGGGAACGGGTCCCCAGTACTTC
>.|TRBV28|TRBJ1-2|few
CASSFRGNYGYTF
TGTGCCAGCAGTTTTCGAGGGAACTATGGCTACACCTTC
>.|TRBV6-1|TRBJ1-4|.
CASSDGRLREFF
TGTGCCAGCAGTGATGGGCGCTTAAGGGAGTTTTTT
>TRBD1|TRBV27|TRBJ1-1|.
CASIQGAGSLGNTEAFF
TGTGCCAGCATCCAGGGGGCAGGGAGTCTCGGGAACACTGAAGCTTTCTTT
>.|TRBV14|TRBJ2-7|.
CASSQAGKIPHEQYF
TGTGCCAGCAGCCAAGCAGGAAAGATTCCCCACGAGCAGTACTTC
>.|TRBV7-6|TRBJ2-2|.
CASSLAWGTPTLSTGELFF
TGTGCCAGCAGCTTAGCGTGGGGGACTCCCACTTTGAGCACCGGGGAGCTGTTTTTT
>.|TRBV27|TRBJ2-1|.
CASSRLYQEQFF
TGTGCCAGCAGTCGCCTGTATCAGGAGCAGTTCTTC
>.|TRBV5-1|TRBJ1-2|.
CASRTAQGRSGYTF
TGCGCCAGCAGGACCGCACAGGGACGGAGTGGCTACACCTTC
>TRBD2|TRBV4-1|TRBJ2-3|.
CASSQDSAGGSLPPADTQYF
TGCGCCAGCAGCCAAGATTCCGCGGGAGGATCCCTTCCTCCTGCAGATACGCAGTATTTT
>.|TRBV6-1|TRBJ2-7|.
CASSKAGEQYF
TGTGCCAGCAGTAAAGCCGGGGAGCAGTACTTC
>TRBD1|TRBV29-1|TRBJ1-1|.
CSARDSPNTEAFF
TGCAGCGCCCGGGACAGCCCGAACACTGAAGCTTTCTTT
>.|TRBV5-6|TRBJ2-5|.
CASRFQRLETQYF
TGTGCCAGCAGGTTCCAGAGGTTGGAGACCCAGTACTTC
>TRBD2|TRBV7-2|TRBJ2-7|.
CASRRTGTSGDEQYF
TGTGCCAGCAGACGTACCGGGACTAGCGGTGACGAGCAGTACTTC
>.|TRBV7-8|TRBJ1-1|.
CASSLVRQASTEAFF
TGTGCCAGCAGCTTAGTGAGACAGGCCAGCACTGAAGCTTTCTTT
>.|TRBV4-2|TRBJ2-7|.
CASSQGGVGVDYEQYF
TGTGCCAGCAGCCAGGGCGGCGTCGGGGTGGACTACGAGCAGTACTTC
>.|TRBV2|TRBJ1-4|.
CASSERVREGLFF
TGTGCCAGCAGTGAACGAGTAAGGGAGGGACTGTTTTTT
>.|TRBV11-3|TRBJ2-7|.
CASSLGYGQSYEQYF
TGTGCCAGCAGCTTAGGGTACGGACAGTCCTACGAGCAGTACTTC
>.|TRBV29-1|TRBJ1-2|once
CSVALDTHTF
TGCAGCGTTGCATTAGACACGCACACCTTC
>TRBD1|TRBV4-1|TRBJ2-7|.
CASSQEQGSSYEQYF
TGCGCCAGCAGCCAAGAACAGGGGTCCTCCTACGAGCAGTACTTC
>.|TRBV7-3|TRBJ2-3|.
CASSLMGSGGPDTQYF
TGTGCCAGCAGCTTAATGGGTAGCGGAGGCCCAGATACGCAGTATTTT
>TRBD1|TRBV5-1|TRBJ1-1|.
CASSLETGATLGAFF
TGCGCCAGCAGCTTGGAGACAGGGGCAACCTTAGGGGCTTTCTTT
>.|TRBV5-1|TRBJ2-5|once
CASSLLFGPGETQYF
TGCGCCAGCAGCTTGCTGTTTGGGCCGGGAGAGACCCAGTACTTC
>.|TRBV30|TRBJ1-4|.
CAWRPKGRAELEKLFF
TGTGCCTGGAGACCGAAGGGCCGGGCTGAACTAGAAAAACTGTTTTTT
>TRBD2|TRBV7-2|TRBJ2-4|.
CASSSLSGNDKNIQYF
TGTGCCAGCAGCTCCTTGAGCGGGAATGACAAAAACATTCAGTACTTC
>.|TRBV2|TRBJ2-1|few
CASSEWGRGNEQFF
TGTGCCAGCAGTGAATGGGGTAGGGGCAATGAGCAGTTCTTC
>TRBD2|TRBV19|TRBJ2-1|.
CASKVSGGTNEQFF
TGTGCCAGCAAGGTTAGCGGGGGGACCAATGAGCAGTTCTTC
>.|TRBV19|TRBJ2-2|once
CASSWRAGELFF
TGTGCCAGTAGTTGGCGGGCCGGGGAGCTGTTTTTT
>.|TRBV7-9|TRBJ1-5|.
CASSLDSSQPQHF
TGTGCCAGCAGCTTAGACAGCTCGCAGCCCCAGCATTTT
>.|TRBV5-4|TRBJ2-7|.
CASSLEEYEQYF
TGTGCCAGCAGCTTGGAGGAGTACGAGCAGTACTTC
>.|TRBV18|TRBJ1-1|.
CASSPPAVLNTEAFF
TGTGCCAGCTCACCACCGGCAGTATTGAACACTGAAGCTTTCTTT
>TRBD2|TRBV11-2|TRBJ2-1|.
CASSSRREVVYNEQFF
TGTGCCAGCAGCTCGAGACGGGAGGTAGTATACAATGAGCAGTTCTTC
>TRBD1|TRBV5-4|TRBJ1-2|.
CASSRDSARDYGYTF
TGTGCCAGCAGCCGGGACAGTGCCCGGGACTATGGCTACACCTTC
>.|TRBV25-1|TRBJ1-1|.
CASSELGHPEAFF
TGTGCCAGCAGTGAACTAGGGCACCCTGAAGCTTTCTTT
>.|TRBV2|TRBJ2-2|.
CASRQAYLTGELFF
TGTGCCAGTCGACAGGCTTACCTAACCGGGGAGCTGTTTTTT
>.|TRBV27|TRBJ2-7|.
CASSSGLAYEQYF
TGTGCCAGCAGTTCTGGGCTCGCCTACGAGCAGTACTTC
>.|TRBV2|TRBJ2-7|.
CASSVEFDEQYF
TGTGCCAGCAGTGTAGAGTTCGACGAGCAGTACTTC
>TRBD1|TRBV5-1|TRBJ2-7|few
CASSLGSSGQGVYEQYF
TGCGCCAGCAGCTTGGGGTCCTCGGGACAGGGGGTTTACGAGCAGTACTTC
>TRBD1|TRBV6-5|TRBJ1-2|.
CASSTGYPGYGYTF
TGTGCCAGTTCGACAGGGTATCCGGGCTATGGCTACACCTTC
>.|TRBV2|TRBJ1-5|once
CASSDEAGRSQPQHF
TGTGCCAGCAGTGATGAGGCAGGGCGAAGTCAGCCCCAGCATTTT